The 30 T cell receptor beta chains reported below all come from one sample, sequenced in a study of blood T cell repertoires in COVID-19 (dated by TCRdb to about 2020). The method was the immunoSEQ multiplex PCR assay. TCRdb obtained this table from immuneACCESS and retained in-frame rearrangements with V and J assigned. These tables miss some clones; where compared with another copy, unresolved V genes account for less than half of the shortfall, and the remainder is unexplained. The sample yields about 260,000 clones; roughly 90% were counted once. Of the sample, over 0.55% is held by the ten largest clones. The sample comprised peripheral blood. The receptors shown here come from a human donor in a cohort sampled during active COVID-19.

The CDR3 here is CASSPSWGGATYEQYF. The CDR3 DNA reads as TGTGCCAGCAGTCCGTCGTGGGGCGGAGCCACCTACGAGCAGTACTTC. J is TRBJ2-7 and V is TRBV27; tentative D call: TRBD1 (5 bases). Germline V gene sequence: CDR1 MNHEY, CDR2 SMNVEV (reference sequence). CDR3 length equals 16 residues. The germline V and J ends were trimmed by 5 bases and 2 bases, with 19 bases remaining between them.

V and J are TRBV4-3 and TRBJ2-7, with 11 bases fitting TRBD2. The CDR3 is 14 residues long. Trimming at V came to 5 bases and at J to 5 bases, leaving 5 bases not matched to a gene. Germline CDR1 reads LGHNA; CDR2 reads YSLEER. CDR3 region: CASSSRLAGHEQYF. The CDR3 region has the DNA TGCGCCAGCAGCTCGCGACTAGCGGGACACGAGCAGTACTTC.

This clone has a count of ten or more. Here the CDR3 reads CASSILSGANVLTF. Written as DNA, the CDR3 is TGTGCCAGCAGCATACTCTCTGGGGCCAACGTCCTGACTTTC. V usage is TRBV3-1 (or the pseudogene TRBV3-2) and J usage is TRBJ2-6, with D uncertain. Germline values: CDR1 LGHDT, CDR2 YNNKEL (reference sequence). V was clipped by 5 bases and J by 0 bases, with 5 bases between them. The CDR3 loop spans 14 amino acids.

The rearrangement joins TRBV27 to TRBJ1-4, with D perhaps TRBD1 (5 bases). This CDR3 region has 14 residues. The germline gives CDR1 MNHEY, CDR2 SMNVEV (reference sequence). V was cut by 1 base and J by 5 bases, with 8 bases left in between. The CDR3, as DNA: TGTGCCAGCAGTTTATTGGGGCCGAATGAAAAACTGTTTTTT. Amino acid sequence: CASSLLGPNEKLFF.

The chain is built from TRBV28 and TRBJ2-5, with TRBD2 identical over 9 bases. V dropped 4 bases and J dropped 4; count of bases not matched to a gene: 19. The CDR3 contains 19 residues. Germline loops: CDR1 MDHEN, CDR2 SYDVKM. The CDR3 DNA reads as TGTGCCAGCAGTTACCCCCTGGTAGCGGGAGAGGAAGGGGGAGAGACCCAGTACTTC. It encodes CASSYPLVAGEEGGETQYF.

CDR3 sequence: CASSPARVLYEQYF. The CDR3 DNA sequence: TGTGCCAGCTCACCGGCCAGGGTGCTCTACGAGCAGTACTTC. The rearrangement links TRBV18 to TRBJ2-7; D possibly corresponds to TRBD1 (5 bases). Germline assignment: CDR1 KGHSH and CDR2 LQKENI. This CDR3 is 14 amino acids long. Trimming took off 3 bases at V and 3 bases at J, with 12 bases between the two ends. The entire variable domain, with the rest obtained from reference TRBV18 and TRBJ2-7, is as follows: NAGVMQNPRHLVRRRGQEARLRCSPMKGHSHVYWYRQLPEEGLKFMVYLQKENIIDESGMPKERFSAEFPKEGPSILRIQQVVRGDSAAYFCASSPARVLYEQYFGPGTRLTVT.

This clone showed up just once. The gene calls are TRBV19 and TRBJ2-5; the match to TRBD2 covers 11 bases. V dropped 2 bases and J dropped 5; count of bases not matched to a gene: 7. The CDR3 has 16 residues. Germline CDR1 and CDR2: LNHDA and SQIVND (reference sequence). The CDR3 region is CASSIITSGSDETQYF. CDR3 bases: TGTGCCAGTAGTATAATAACTAGCGGGAGCGATGAGACCCAGTACTTC.

The genes are TRBV9 and TRBJ2-7, with 11 bases matching TRBD2. In germline, CDR1 is SGDLS, CDR2 YYNGEE. J was trimmed by 5 bases and V by 0 bases; bases with no gene match: 4. This CDR3 spans 15 amino acids. CDR3 coding DNA: TGTGCCAGCAGCGTAGATCTTAGCGGGAGGGACGAGCAGTACTTC. Translating gives CASSVDLSGRDEQYF.

This clone was recorded only once. The chain joins TRBV19 to TRBJ2-1, with 8 nucleotides matching TRBD1. The germline V gene has CDR1 LNHDA and CDR2 SQIVND (reference sequence). With V trimmed by 3 bases and J by 5 bases, 9 bases remained unmatched. The CDR3 loop spans 16 amino acids. For the CDR3, the DNA is TGTGCCAGTAGTATCCTACCAGGACAGGGTGACAATGAGCAGTTCTTC. Translation gives CASSILPGQGDNEQFF.

This chain links TRBV5-5 with TRBJ2-7, with TRBD1 identical over 7 bases. Germline CDR1 and CDR2: SGHKS and YYEKEE (reference sequence). The CDR3 spans 16 residues. Germline trimming cut 2 bases from V and 0 bases from J; bases unmatched to any gene: 8. The DNA for the CDR3 is TGTGCCAGCAGCTTTTCCGGGACAGTGAGCTCCTACGAGCAGTACTTC. This sequence encodes CASSFSGTVSSYEQYF.

The chain uses TRBV5-3 and TRBJ2-5; D perhaps matches TRBD1 (5 bases). TRBV5-3 is treated as an ORF (open reading frame) with a function not yet certain. The CDR3 contains 13 residues. V shed 9 bases and J shed 4 bases, with 16 bases lying between them. CDR3 sequence reads: CATNPGKPETQYF. In DNA form, the CDR3 reads TGTGCCACCAACCCAGGGAAGCCAGAGACCCAGTACTTC.

This chain uses TRBV6-5 with TRBJ1-3; the D gene is possibly TRBD1 (5 bases). Between the trimmed V and J ends, which lost 6 bases and 2 bases, there was a span of 11 bases. The length of the CDR3 is 14 residues. Germline loops: CDR1 MNHEY, CDR2 SVGAGI. The CDR3 here is CASRGLLTGNTIYF. The CDR3 nucleotides are TGTGCCAGCAGGGGACTTTTAACTGGAAACACCATATATTTT.

This chain joins TRBV3-1 (or the pseudogene TRBV3-2) and TRBJ2-6, with TRBD2 matching 12 bases. CDR1 is LGHDT, CDR2 YNNKEL, per germline (reference sequence). With 2 bases clipped from V and 1 base from J, the junction kept 3 bases outside the gene matches. The CDR3 runs 18 residues. The CDR3 reads CASSQRLAGGSGANVLTF. The CDR3 coding sequence is TGTGCCAGCAGCCAAAGGCTAGCGGGAGGGTCTGGGGCCAACGTCCTGACTTTC.

The genes are TRBV9 and TRBJ2-7; no clear D. V was shortened by 4 bases and J by 5 bases, with 10 bases between the two germline ends. The germline V gene encodes CDR1 SGDLS and CDR2 YYNGEE. CDR3 length: 12 amino acids. The CDR3 sequence is CASSTYEDEQYF. DNA for the CDR3: TGTGCCAGCAGCACATATGAGGACGAGCAGTACTTC.

This sequence joins TRBV19 and TRBJ2-7; possibly TRBD2 for D (5 bases). Deletions cut 5 bases from V and 0 bases from J, with 11 bases between. This CDR3 has 14 amino acids. Germline V lookup: CDR1 LNHDA, CDR2 SQIVND (reference sequence). In DNA form, the CDR3 reads TGTGCCAGTAGTTTTAGCGAAGGCTCCTACGAGCAGTACTTC. Its protein product is CASSFSEGSYEQYF.

The J gene is TRBJ2-3, the V gene TRBV6-5; D gene unclear. With 4 bases removed from V and 2 bases from J, the gap between germline ends came to 7 bases. The CDR3 runs to 13 residues. Germline assignment: CDR1 MNHEY and CDR2 SVGAGI. The CDR3 bases are TGTGCCAGCAGTTTATACTACACAGATACGCAGTATTTT. It yields the protein CASSLYYTDTQYF.

The chain couples TRBV28 to TRBJ2-7; 8 nucleotides match TRBD1. The germline gives CDR1 MDHEN, CDR2 SYDVKM. The V segment lost 7 bases and the J segment 7 bases; nucleotides outside the gene matches: 18. CDR3 length: 16 residues. This CDR3 is CASIEGTGFDWGEQYF. In nucleotides, the CDR3 is TGTGCCAGCATTGAGGGGACAGGCTTTGACTGGGGGGAGCAGTACTTC.

The rearrangement uses TRBV20-1 and TRBJ2-7; TRBD1 is a possible D gene (5 bases). The CDR3 spans 11 residues. Germline V gene lookup returns CDR1 DFQATT and CDR2 SNEGSKA (reference sequence). The germline V and J ends were trimmed by 3 bases and 11 bases, with 14 bases remaining between them. CDR3 sequence: CSASQNPREYF. The CDR3 coding sequence is TGCAGTGCTAGCCAGAACCCCAGGGAGTACTTC.

This sequence joins TRBV28 and TRBJ1-2; 7 bases align to TRBD1. V gave up 5 bases and J gave up 4 bases; unmatched junction bases: 1. The CDR3 consists of 12 residues. CDR1 is MDHEN, CDR2 SYDVKM, per germline. The CDR3 loop reads CASSRDSYGYTF. DNA for the CDR3: TGTGCCAGCAGTCGGGACAGCTATGGCTACACCTTC.

The chain carries TRBV28 and TRBJ2-1; perhaps TRBD1 as D (5 bases). This CDR3 is built from 14 residues. The V end lost 6 bases, the J end lost 4 bases, and 13 bases lay between the germline ends. Germline-derived CDR1 and CDR2 are MDHEN and SYDVKM. The CDR3, as DNA: TGTGCCAGCAGGGGTTTTAGGGGTTACAATGAGCAGTTCTTC. It encodes CASRGFRGYNEQFF. Combining the CDR3 with reference TRBV28 and TRBJ2-1 gives the whole variable domain DVKVTQSSRYLVKRTGEKVFLECVQDMDHENMFWYRQDPGLGLRLIYFSYDVKMKEKGDIPEGYSVSREKKERFSLILESASTNQTSMYLCASRGFRGYNEQFFGPGTRLTVL.

Concerning this clone itself: At one end, the junction sequence differs from germline, possibly due to a read error. V and J are TRBV6-5 and TRBJ2-7; 8 bases line up with TRBD1. CDR1 and CDR2 (germline): MNHEY, SVGAGI. The length of the CDR3 is 14 residues. CDR3 bases: TGTGCCACCAGTAATTACAGGGGGTCCAACGAGCAGTACTTC. As protein: CATSNYRGSNEQYF.

The V gene is TRBV10-3, the J gene TRBJ1-2, with 9 bases that match TRBD1. V gave up 4 bases and J gave up 8 bases; unmatched junction bases: 11. Germline CDR1 is ENHRY and CDR2 is SYGVKD. The CDR3 covers 15 residues. CDR3 sequence (DNA): TGTGCCATCAGTGTTGTCCTTACAGGGGGCGAGGGCTACACCTTC. Translation: CAISVVLTGGEGYTF.

V is TRBV18 and J is TRBJ1-3; possibly TRBD1 for D (5 bases). Per germline, CDR1 KGHSH and CDR2 LQKENI. CDR3 length: 17 amino acids. Trimming took 3 bases from V and 0 from J, leaving 15 bases between them. The CDR3 spells CASSPVPGRASGNTIYF. CDR3 nucleotides: TGTGCCAGCTCACCCGTCCCTGGCAGGGCCTCTGGAAACACCATATATTTT.

This chain links TRBV7-8 with TRBJ2-3; D is undetermined. The CDR3 extends over 15 amino acids. With 3 bases removed from V and 6 bases from J, the gap between germline ends came to 16 bases. Germline V gives CDR1 SGHVS, CDR2 FQNEAQ. CDR3 bases: TGTGCCAGCAGCTTTCAGCGCAGACCACGGGATACGCAGTATTTT. Translated: CASSFQRRPRDTQYF.

DNA for the CDR3: TGTGCCAGTAGTATGTGGGAGACCAATTCACCCCTCCACTTT. Residues: CASSMWETNSPLHF. The chain couples TRBV19 to TRBJ1-6; no clear D gene. Deletions cut 3 bases from V and 7 bases from J, with 10 bases between. Germline CDR1 is LNHDA and CDR2 is SQIVND (reference sequence). The CDR3 is made up of 14 amino acids. The full variable domain, with the rest looked up from reference TRBV19 and TRBJ1-6, is DGGITQSPKYLFRKEGQNVTLSCEQNLNHDAMYWYRQDPGQGLRLIYYSQIVNDFQKGDIAEGYSVSREKKESFPLTVTSAQKNPTAFYLCASSMWETNSPLHFGNGTRLTVT.

This chain connects TRBV12-3 or TRBV12-4 to TRBJ2-7, with D uncertain. The CDR3 has 13 residues. Deletions cut 3 bases from V and 1 base from J, with 7 bases between. The CDR3 coding sequence is TGTGCCAGCAGTTTTGCGGAATCCTACGAGCAGTACTTC. Its protein is CASSFAESYEQYF.

The CDR3: CASSSQGSNEKLFF. The CDR3 DNA is TGTGCCAGCAGCTCCCAGGGTTCTAATGAAAAACTGTTTTTT. The chain recombines TRBV5-4 with TRBJ1-4, with D possibly TRBD1 on 5 matching bases. Trimming left V 3 bases short and J 3 bases short, with 9 bases between. Germline lookup yields CDR1 SGHNT and CDR2 YYREEE (reference sequence). CDR3 size: 14 residues.

A single count supports this clone. The chain recombines TRBV3-1 (or the pseudogene TRBV3-2) with TRBJ2-4; unclear D gene. This CDR3 is built from 14 residues. CDR1 and CDR2 (germline): LGHDT, YNNKEL (reference sequence). V lost 4 bases and J 2 bases, leaving 9 bases between the germline ends. This chain's CDR3 is CASSLSFPKNIQYF. The CDR3 DNA sequence: TGTGCCAGCAGCCTCTCTTTTCCCAAAAACATTCAGTACTTC.

Points on this clone: This specimen includes other DNA sequences encoding the same CDR3. The chain is built from TRBV15 and TRBJ2-7; possibly TRBD1 for D (6 bases). Germline V gene sequence: CDR1 LNHNV, CDR2 YYDKDF (reference sequence). The V end lost 0 bases, the J end lost 3 bases, and 9 bases lay between the germline ends. The CDR3 is made up of 14 amino acids. CDR3 residues: CATSRDRGGYEQYF. The CDR3 nucleotides read TGTGCCACCAGCAGAGACAGGGGTGGCTACGAGCAGTACTTC.

CDR3 bases: TGTGCCAGCAGCTTGCCGGGAGGGCGGATGAAGACCCAGTACTTC. Its protein product is CASSLPGGRMKTQYF. V gene TRBV5-4 combines with J gene TRBJ2-5, with 8 bases aligning to TRBD2. The germline gives CDR1 SGHNT, CDR2 YYREEE (reference sequence). The CDR3 length is 15 residues. Trimming took 1 base from V and 6 from J; bases not matched to a gene: 8.